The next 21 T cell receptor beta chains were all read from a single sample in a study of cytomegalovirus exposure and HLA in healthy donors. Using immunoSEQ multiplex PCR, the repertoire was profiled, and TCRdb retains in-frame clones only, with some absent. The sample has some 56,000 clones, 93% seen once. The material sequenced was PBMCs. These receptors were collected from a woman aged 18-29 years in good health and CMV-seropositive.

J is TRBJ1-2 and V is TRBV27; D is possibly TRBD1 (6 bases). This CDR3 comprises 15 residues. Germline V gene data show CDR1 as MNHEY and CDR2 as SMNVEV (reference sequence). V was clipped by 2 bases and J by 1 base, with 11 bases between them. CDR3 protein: CASSLSVGGNYGYTF. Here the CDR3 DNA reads TGTGCCAGCAGTTTAAGCGTAGGGGGTAACTATGGCTACACCTTC.

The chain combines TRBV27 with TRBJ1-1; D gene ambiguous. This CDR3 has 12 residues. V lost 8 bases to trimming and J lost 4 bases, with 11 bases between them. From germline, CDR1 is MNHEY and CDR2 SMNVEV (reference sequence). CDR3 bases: TGTGCCAGCGGACGGGGAGTCACTGAAGCTTTCTTT. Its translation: CASGRGVTEAFF.

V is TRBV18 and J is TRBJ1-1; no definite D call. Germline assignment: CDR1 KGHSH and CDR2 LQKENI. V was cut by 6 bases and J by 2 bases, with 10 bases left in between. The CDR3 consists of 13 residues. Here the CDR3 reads CASSSTVNTEAFF. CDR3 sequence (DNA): TGTGCCAGCTCGAGTACAGTCAACACTGAAGCTTTCTTT. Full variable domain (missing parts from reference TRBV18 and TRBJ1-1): NAGVMQNPRHLVRRRGQEARLRCSPMKGHSHVYWYRQLPEEGLKFMVYLQKENIIDESGMPKERFSAEFPKEGPSILRIQQVVRGDSAAYFCASSSTVNTEAFFGQGTRLTVV.

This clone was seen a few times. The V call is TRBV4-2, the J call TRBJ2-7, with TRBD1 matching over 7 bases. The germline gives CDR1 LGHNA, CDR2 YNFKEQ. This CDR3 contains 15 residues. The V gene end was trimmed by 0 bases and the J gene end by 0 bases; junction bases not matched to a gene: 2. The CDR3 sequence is CASSQEGQSSYEQYF. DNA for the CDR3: TGTGCCAGCAGCCAAGAGGGACAGAGCTCCTACGAGCAGTACTTC.

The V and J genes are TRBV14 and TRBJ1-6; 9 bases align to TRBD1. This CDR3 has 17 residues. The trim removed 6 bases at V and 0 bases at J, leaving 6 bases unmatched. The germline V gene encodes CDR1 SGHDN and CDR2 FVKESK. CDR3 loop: CASSTTGGSSYNSPLHF. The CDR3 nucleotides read TGTGCCAGCAGTACGACAGGGGGTTCCTCCTATAATTCACCCCTCCACTTT.

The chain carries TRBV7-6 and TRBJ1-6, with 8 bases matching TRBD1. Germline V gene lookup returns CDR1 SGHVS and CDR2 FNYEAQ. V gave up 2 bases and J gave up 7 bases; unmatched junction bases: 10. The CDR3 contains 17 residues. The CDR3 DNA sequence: TGTGCCAGCAGCTTAAAGGGGTCAGGGGGCCTCAATTCACCCCTCCACTTT. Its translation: CASSLKGSGGLNSPLHF.

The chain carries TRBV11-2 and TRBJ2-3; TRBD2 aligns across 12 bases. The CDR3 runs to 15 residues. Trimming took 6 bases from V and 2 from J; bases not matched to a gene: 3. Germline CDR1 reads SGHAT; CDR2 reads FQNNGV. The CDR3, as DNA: TGTGCCAGCAGGACTAGCGGGGGCCTCACAGATACGCAGTATTTT. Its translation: CASRTSGGLTDTQYF.

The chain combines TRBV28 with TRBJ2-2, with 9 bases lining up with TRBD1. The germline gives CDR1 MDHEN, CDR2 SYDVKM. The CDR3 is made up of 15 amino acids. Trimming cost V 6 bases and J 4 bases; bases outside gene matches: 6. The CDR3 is CASRKQGAGTGELFF. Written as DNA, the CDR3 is TGTGCCAGCAGGAAACAGGGGGCGGGCACCGGGGAGCTGTTTTTT. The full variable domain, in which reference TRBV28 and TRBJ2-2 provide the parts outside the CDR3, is DVKVTQSSRYLVKRTGEKVFLECVQDMDHENMFWYRQDPGLGLRLIYFSYDVKMKEKGDIPEGYSVSREKKERFSLILESASTNQTSMYLCASRKQGAGTGELFFGEGSRLTVL.

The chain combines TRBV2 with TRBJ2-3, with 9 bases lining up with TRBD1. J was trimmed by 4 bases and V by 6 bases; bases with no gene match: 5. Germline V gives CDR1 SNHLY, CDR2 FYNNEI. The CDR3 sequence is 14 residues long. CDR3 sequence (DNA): TGTGCCAGCAGGGCGGGACAGGGTGCAGATACGCAGTATTTT. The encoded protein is CASRAGQGADTQYF. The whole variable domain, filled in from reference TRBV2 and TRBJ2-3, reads EPEVTQTPSHQVTQMGQEVILRCVPISNHLYFYWYRQILGQKVEFLVSFYNNEISEKSEIFDDQFSVERPDGSNFTLKIRSTKLEDSAMYFCASRAGQGADTQYFGPGTRLTVL.

The CDR3 reads CASSQGRGTLQDIQYF. CDR3 DNA: TGCGCCAGCAGCCAAGGGCGGGGAACCCTCCAGGACATTCAGTACTTC. V and J are TRBV4-3 and TRBJ2-4; TRBD2 might be the D (6 bases). Germline CDR1 reads LGHNA; CDR2 reads YSLEER. Trimming cost V 1 base and J 8 bases, with 18 bases left between them. The CDR3 consists of 16 residues.

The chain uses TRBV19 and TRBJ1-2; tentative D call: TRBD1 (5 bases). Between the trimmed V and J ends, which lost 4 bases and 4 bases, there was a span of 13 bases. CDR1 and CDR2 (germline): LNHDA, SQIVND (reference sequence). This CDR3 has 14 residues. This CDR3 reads CASSTPGGAYGYTF. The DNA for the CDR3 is TGTGCCAGTAGTACGCCCGGGGGAGCCTATGGCTACACCTTC.

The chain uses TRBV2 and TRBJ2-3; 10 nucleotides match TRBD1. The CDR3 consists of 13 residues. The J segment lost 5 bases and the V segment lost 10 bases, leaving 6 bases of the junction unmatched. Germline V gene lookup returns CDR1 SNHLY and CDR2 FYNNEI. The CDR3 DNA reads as TGTGCCACCCGACAGGGGGCGGGAGATACGCAGTATTTT. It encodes CATRQGAGDTQYF.

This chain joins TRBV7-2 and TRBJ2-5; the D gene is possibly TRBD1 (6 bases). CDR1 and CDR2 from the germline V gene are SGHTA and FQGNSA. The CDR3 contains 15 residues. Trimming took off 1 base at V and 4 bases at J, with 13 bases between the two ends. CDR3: CASSLDRVRGETQYF. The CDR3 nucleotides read TGTGCCAGCAGCTTAGACAGGGTTAGAGGAGAGACCCAGTACTTC.

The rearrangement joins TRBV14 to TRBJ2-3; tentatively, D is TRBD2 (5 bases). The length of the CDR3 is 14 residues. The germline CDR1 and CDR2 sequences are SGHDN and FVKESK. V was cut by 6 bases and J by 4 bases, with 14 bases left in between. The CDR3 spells CASRDALVSDTQYF. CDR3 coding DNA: TGTGCCAGCAGGGACGCACTAGTTTCAGATACGCAGTATTTT.

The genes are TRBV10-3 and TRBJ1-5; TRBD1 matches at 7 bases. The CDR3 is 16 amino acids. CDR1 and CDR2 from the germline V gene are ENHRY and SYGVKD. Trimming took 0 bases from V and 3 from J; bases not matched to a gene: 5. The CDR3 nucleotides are TGTGCCATCAGTGAGTCCCAGGGGGAAATCAATCAGCCCCAGCATTTT. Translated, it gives CAISESQGEINQPQHF.

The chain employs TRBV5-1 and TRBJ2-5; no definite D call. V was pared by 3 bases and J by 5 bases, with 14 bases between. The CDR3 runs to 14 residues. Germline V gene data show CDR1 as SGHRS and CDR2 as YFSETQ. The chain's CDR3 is CASSYPGGVETQYF. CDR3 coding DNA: TGCGCCAGCAGCTACCCCGGCGGTGTGGAGACCCAGTACTTC.

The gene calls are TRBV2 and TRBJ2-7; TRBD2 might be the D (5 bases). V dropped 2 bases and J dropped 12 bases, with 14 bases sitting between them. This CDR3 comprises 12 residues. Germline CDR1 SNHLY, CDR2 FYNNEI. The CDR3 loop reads CASSESGSGRYF. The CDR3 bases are TGTGCCAGCAGTGAATCCGGGTCTGGGAGGTACTTC.

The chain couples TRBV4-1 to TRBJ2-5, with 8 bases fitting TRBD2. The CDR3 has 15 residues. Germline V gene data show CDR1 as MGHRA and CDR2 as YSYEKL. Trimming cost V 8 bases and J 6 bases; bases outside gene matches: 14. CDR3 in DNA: TGCGCCAGCTCGTTAAATAGCGGGGAGGGAAAGACCCAGTACTTC. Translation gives CASSLNSGEGKTQYF.

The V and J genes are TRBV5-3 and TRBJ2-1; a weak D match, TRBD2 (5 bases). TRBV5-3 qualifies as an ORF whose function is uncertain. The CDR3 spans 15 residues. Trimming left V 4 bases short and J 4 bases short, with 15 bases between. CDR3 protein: CARSPRRRCYNEQFF. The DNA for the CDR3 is TGTGCCAGAAGCCCCAGGAGGCGGTGTTACAATGAGCAGTTCTTC.

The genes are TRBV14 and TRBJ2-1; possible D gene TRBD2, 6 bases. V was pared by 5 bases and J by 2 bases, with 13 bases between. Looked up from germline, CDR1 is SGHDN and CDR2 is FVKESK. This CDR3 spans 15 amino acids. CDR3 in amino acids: CASSSRGNAYNEQFF. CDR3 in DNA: TGTGCCAGCAGCTCGCGGGGTAATGCCTACAATGAGCAGTTCTTC.

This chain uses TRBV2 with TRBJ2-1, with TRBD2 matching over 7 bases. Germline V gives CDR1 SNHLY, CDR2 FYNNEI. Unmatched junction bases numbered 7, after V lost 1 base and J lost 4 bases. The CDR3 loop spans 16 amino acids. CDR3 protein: CASSEVRLAVYNEQFF. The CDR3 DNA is TGTGCCAGCAGTGAAGTACGCCTAGCGGTTTACAATGAGCAGTTCTTC.